What follows are 15 T cell receptor beta chains derived from one specimen sequenced in a study of glioma-infiltrating T cells after dendritic cell vaccination. Produced via immunoSEQ multiplex PCR; TCRdb's table is partial and in-frame only. The sample shows some 90,000 clones, over 75% of them seen only once. Time point denoted: after dendritic cell vaccination, including at tumor progression/relapse. The sample here was blood, taken after dendritic cell vaccination. These receptors were obtained from a human donor with glioblastoma.

The chain carries TRBV29-1 and TRBJ2-1; 7 bases map to TRBD2. The CDR3 is 14 amino acids. The trim removed 3 bases at V and 3 bases at J, leaving 5 bases unmatched. Per the germline V gene, CDR1 is SQVTM and CDR2 is ANQGSEA. The CDR3 loop is CSVDGAGFYNEQFF. DNA for the CDR3: TGCAGCGTTGATGGAGCGGGGTTCTACAATGAGCAGTTCTTC.

The chain links TRBV18 to TRBJ2-5; 7 bases fit TRBD2. CDR3 length: 15 amino acids. The junction had 8 bases not matched to a gene; V was cut back by 1 base and J by 6 bases. Germline CDR1 is KGHSH and CDR2 is LQKENI. The CDR3 coding sequence is TGTGCCAGCTCACCACAGAGGGAGGGCGGCAAGACCCAGTACTTC. Translated, it gives CASSPQREGGKTQYF.

CDR3 sequence (DNA): TGTGCCAGCAGCTTAGTAAGCGGGACTTCCTACGAGCAGTACTTC. As protein: CASSLVSGTSYEQYF. This chain uses TRBV7-2 with TRBJ2-7; 7 positions match TRBD2. CDR1 SGHTA and CDR2 FQGNSA come from the germline V gene. Trimming removed 1 base from V and 1 base from J; junction bases left unmatched: 4. The CDR3 has 15 amino acids.

V and J are TRBV5-1 and TRBJ2-5; 13 bases are shared with TRBD2. Germline loops: CDR1 SGHRS, CDR2 YFSETQ. The junction had 10 bases not matched to a gene; V was cut back by 2 bases and J by 3 bases. The CDR3 sequence is 18 residues long. Here the CDR3 DNA reads TGCGCCAGCAGCTTACAACTAGCGGGAGGGGAACGGAAAGAGACCCAGTACTTC. Protein sequence: CASSLQLAGGERKETQYF.

The genes are TRBV5-1 and TRBJ1-4; the D is unclear. Trimming stripped 2 bases from V and 5 bases from J, with 10 bases between. CDR3 length: 14 amino acids. The germline gives CDR1 SGHRS, CDR2 YFSETQ. CDR3 in amino acids: CASSFGRQNEKLFF. CDR3 DNA sequence: TGCGCCAGCAGCTTTGGGCGTCAGAATGAAAAACTGTTTTTT.

The chain has TRBV4-1 and TRBJ2-1; 12 nucleotides align to TRBD2. J was trimmed by 8 bases and V by 4 bases; bases with no gene match: 9. The CDR3 length is 16 residues. Germline assignment: CDR1 MGHRA and CDR2 YSYEKL. The CDR3 spells CASSRTWTSGTDEQFF. CDR3 in DNA: TGCGCCAGCAGCCGGACTTGGACTAGCGGGACGGATGAGCAGTTCTTC.

This clone occurred a few times. V and J are TRBV7-3 and TRBJ1-1, with unresolved D. The CDR3 is 13 amino acids. V was shortened by 3 bases and J by 2 bases, with 7 bases between the two germline ends. CDR1 and CDR2 (germline): SGHTA, FQGTGA. CDR3: CASSFSPNTEAFF. The CDR3 DNA sequence: TGTGCCAGCAGCTTCTCTCCCAACACTGAAGCTTTCTTT.

The J gene is TRBJ2-1, the V gene TRBV19, with 9 bases fitting TRBD2. Germline lookup yields CDR1 LNHDA and CDR2 SQIVND (reference sequence). V lost 7 bases and J lost 9; bases outside the gene matches: 13. The CDR3 sequence is 15 residues long. The DNA of the CDR3 is TGTGCCAGTACGGCCGGGACTAGCAGTGCGTCTGAGCAGTTCTTC. It codes for CASTAGTSSASEQFF.

The J gene is TRBJ2-3, the V gene TRBV4-1; TRBD2 matches at 13 bases. Trimming cost V 0 bases and J 1 base; bases outside gene matches: 10. The CDR3 extends over 20 amino acids. CDR1 is MGHRA, CDR2 YSYEKL, per germline. The CDR3 bases are TGCGCCAGCAGCCAAGATACGACTAGCGGGGGGAGTGGACGCACAGATACGCAGTATTTT. Translation: CASSQDTTSGGSGRTDTQYF.

The chain joins TRBV7-2 to TRBJ1-1; TRBD1 matches 8 bases. V lost 5 bases to trimming and J lost 1 base; unmatched junction nucleotides: 9. CDR1 is SGHTA and CDR2 is FQGNSA in the germline V gene. The CDR3 is 16 amino acids. In DNA form, the CDR3 reads TGTGCCAGCAGCCCACGTCAGGGGGCGACGAACACTGAAGCTTTCTTT. Protein product: CASSPRQGATNTEAFF.

This clone appeared a few times. In nucleotides, the CDR3 is TGTGCCAGCAGCCCCGGGACAGGGATTATCGGGTACACCTTC. It yields the protein CASSPGTGIIGYTF. The V gene is TRBV6-5, the J gene TRBJ1-2; 9 bases agree with TRBD1. V shed 6 bases and J 11 bases; nucleotides not matched to a gene: 13. CDR1 MNHEY and CDR2 SVGAGI come from the germline V gene. The CDR3 consists of 14 residues.

This sequence joins TRBV9 and TRBJ1-2; TRBD1 agrees at 10 bases. Germline CDR1 is SGDLS and CDR2 is YYNGEE. The CDR3 extends over 15 amino acids. The ends lost 2 bases at V and 3 bases at J; junction bases unmatched: 4. The CDR3 DNA follows: TGTGCCAGCAGCGTCCGGGACAGGGGTGACTATGGCTACACCTTC. It yields the protein CASSVRDRGDYGYTF.

The rearrangement joins TRBV9 to TRBJ2-5; D remains unclear. Germline lookup yields CDR1 SGDLS and CDR2 YYNGEE. Trimming shortened V by 2 bases and J by 0 bases, and 2 bases separated the two germline ends. The CDR3 contains 12 residues. The CDR3 loop is CASSVDQETQYF. CDR3 coding DNA: TGTGCCAGCAGCGTCGACCAAGAGACCCAGTACTTC. Full variable domain (rest looked up from reference TRBV9 and TRBJ2-5): DSGVTQTPKHLITATGQRVTLRCSPRSGDLSVYWYQQSLDQGLQFLIQYYNGEERAKGNILERFSAQQFPDLHSELNLSSLELGDSALYFCASSVDQETQYFGPGTRLLVL.

CDR3 in amino acids: CASSMLGTGITGGYTF. The CDR3 DNA is TGTGCCAGTAGTATGTTAGGGACAGGGATAACTGGTGGCTACACCTTC. The chain couples TRBV19 to TRBJ1-2; 9 nucleotides line up with TRBD1. The germline CDR1 and CDR2 sequences are LNHDA and SQIVND (reference sequence). The trim removed 3 bases at V and 7 bases at J, leaving 12 bases unmatched. The length of the CDR3 is 16 residues. Full variable domain (rest looked up from reference TRBV19 and TRBJ1-2): DGGITQSPKYLFRKEGQNVTLSCEQNLNHDAMYWYRQDPGQGLRLIYYSQIVNDFQKGDIAEGYSVSREKKESFPLTVTSAQKNPTAFYLCASSMLGTGITGGYTFGSGTRLTVV.

This clone was observed a few times. V is TRBV4-2 and J is TRBJ2-1; 7 positions agree with TRBD2. V lost 5 bases and J lost 8; bases outside the gene matches: 15. Germline values: CDR1 LGHNA, CDR2 YNFKEQ. The length of the CDR3 is 16 residues. The CDR3 nucleotides read TGTGCCAGCAGCTTGGGGTGGGCTAGCGGTACGGATGAGCAGTTCTTC. It specifies CASSLGWASGTDEQFF.